A single sample is the source of the 10 T cell receptor beta chains below, sequenced in a study of T cells in Graves' hyperthyroidism and ophthalmopathy. TCR beta CDR3 regions were amplified from RNA transcripts. The HTBI primer set was used in a first-round RT-PCR of the TCR CDR3. TCRdb analysed the multiplex PCR reads with MiXCR anew, one entry per CDR3 protein. This table holds around 290,000 distinct CDR3 sequences, around 13% found once. Sequencing was carried out using blood. Receptors were obtained from a woman in her forties with Graves' hyperthyroidism.

In this sample, this clonotype turned up many times. The V and J genes are TRBV28 and TRBJ1-1; possibly TRBD1 for D (6 bases). From germline, CDR1 is MDHEN and CDR2 SYDVKM. V was pared by 6 bases and J by 3 bases, with 14 bases between. This CDR3 comprises 14 residues. CDR3 in DNA: TGTGCCAGCAGCTTGGGCGCAGGGGACACTGAAGCTTTCTTT. The encoded protein is CASSLGAGDTEAFF.

This clonotype was seen only a few times. The rearrangement joins TRBV27 to TRBJ1-1; tentatively, D is TRBD1 (5 bases). CDR3 size: 14 residues. Germline V gene data show CDR1 as MNHEY and CDR2 as SMNVEV (reference sequence). Between the trimmed V and J ends, which lost 6 bases and 10 bases, there was a span of 21 bases. CDR3 nucleotide sequence: TGTGCCAGCAGAGAGAGGCAGGGAATTTTGAGAGCTTTCTTT. Encoded protein: CASRERQGILRAFF.

This clonotype was found many times. The J gene is TRBJ2-1, the V gene TRBV3-1, with 8 bases fitting TRBD1. V was clipped by 1 base and J by 9 bases; unmatched bases: 11. The CDR3 consists of 16 residues. The germline V gene has CDR1 LGHDT and CDR2 YNNKEL (reference sequence). The DNA for the CDR3 is TGTGCCAGCAGCCAAGTCGCACAGGGGGGTTTAGGTGAGCAGTTCTTC. It specifies CASSQVAQGGLGEQFF.

This clonotype was recorded at least ten times. The chain employs TRBV28 and TRBJ2-7; D may match TRBD1 or TRBD2 (5 bases each). This CDR3 is 13 amino acids long. Germline values: CDR1 MDHEN, CDR2 SYDVKM. Between the trimmed V and J ends, which lost 5 bases and 2 bases, there was a span of 10 bases. The CDR3 loop is CASSRGTTYEQYF. The CDR3 nucleotides read TGTGCCAGCAGTCGAGGGACCACCTACGAGCAGTACTTC.

The chain uses TRBV5-5 and TRBJ2-6; maybe TRBD1 (6 bases). V was cut by 4 bases and J by 0 bases, with 11 bases left in between. Germline V gene data show CDR1 as SGHKS and CDR2 as YYEKEE (reference sequence). This CDR3 contains 16 residues. CDR3 coding DNA: TGTGCCAGCAGCGGCGACAGGACCTCTGGGGCCAACGTCCTGACTTTC. It codes for CASSGDRTSGANVLTF. Drawing the rest from reference TRBV5-5 and TRBJ2-6, the complete variable domain is DAGVTQSPTHLIKTRGQQVTLRCSPISGHKSVSWYQQVLGQGPQFIFQYYEKEERGRGNFPDRFSARQFPNYSSELNVNALLLGDSALYLCASSGDRTSGANVLTFGAGSRLTVL.

This clonotype was seen ten or more times. The chain links TRBV7-9 to TRBJ2-5, with D perhaps TRBD2 (6 bases). Germline-derived CDR1 and CDR2 are SEHNR and FQNEAQ (reference sequence). Trimming removed 1 base from V and 5 bases from J, with 17 bases in between. The length of the CDR3 is 16 residues. The CDR3 loop is CASSLVTPRGSETQYF. The CDR3, as DNA: TGTGCCAGCAGCTTAGTAACTCCCCGGGGGAGCGAGACCCAGTACTTC.

The rearrangement links TRBV4-1 to TRBJ2-6; no reliable D call. This CDR3 comprises 20 residues. Looked up from germline, CDR1 is MGHRA and CDR2 is YSYEKL. Trimming pared 1 base from V and 4 bases from J, leaving 23 bases between. The CDR3 DNA is TGCGCCAGCAGCCAAGTTGGGCTGGCACCCGGGCTCGGCGGGGCCAACGTCCTGACTTTC. Amino acids: CASSQVGLAPGLGGANVLTF.

This clonotype was picked up many times. V gene TRBV10-3 combines with J gene TRBJ2-5; 9 bases are shared with TRBD1. Trimming cost V 3 bases and J 5 bases; bases outside gene matches: 4. The CDR3 is 14 amino acids. The germline gives CDR1 ENHRY, CDR2 SYGVKD. CDR3 in amino acids: CAISDIGQGETQYF. CDR3 nucleotides: TGTGCCATCAGTGACATAGGACAGGGGGAGACCCAGTACTTC.

The chain combines TRBV7-9 with TRBJ2-1; perhaps TRBD2 as D (6 bases). Per the germline V gene, CDR1 is SEHNR and CDR2 is FQNEAQ (reference sequence). With 2 bases removed from V and 8 bases from J, the gap between germline ends came to 16 bases. CDR3 length: 15 amino acids. The CDR3, as DNA: TGTGCCAGCAGCTTAAAGGGTGGGGGAGGAGATGAGCAGTTCTTC. This sequence encodes CASSLKGGGGDEQFF.

This clonotype was counted ten times or more. The chain joins TRBV12-3 or TRBV12-4 to TRBJ1-1; 10 bases map to TRBD1. V was clipped by 7 bases and J by 1 base; unmatched bases: 18. The CDR3 has 19 amino acids. The CDR3 reads CASTTPPGTGAMSNTEAFF. In nucleotides, the CDR3 is TGTGCCAGCACTACACCTCCCGGGACAGGGGCTATGTCGAACACTGAAGCTTTCTTT.